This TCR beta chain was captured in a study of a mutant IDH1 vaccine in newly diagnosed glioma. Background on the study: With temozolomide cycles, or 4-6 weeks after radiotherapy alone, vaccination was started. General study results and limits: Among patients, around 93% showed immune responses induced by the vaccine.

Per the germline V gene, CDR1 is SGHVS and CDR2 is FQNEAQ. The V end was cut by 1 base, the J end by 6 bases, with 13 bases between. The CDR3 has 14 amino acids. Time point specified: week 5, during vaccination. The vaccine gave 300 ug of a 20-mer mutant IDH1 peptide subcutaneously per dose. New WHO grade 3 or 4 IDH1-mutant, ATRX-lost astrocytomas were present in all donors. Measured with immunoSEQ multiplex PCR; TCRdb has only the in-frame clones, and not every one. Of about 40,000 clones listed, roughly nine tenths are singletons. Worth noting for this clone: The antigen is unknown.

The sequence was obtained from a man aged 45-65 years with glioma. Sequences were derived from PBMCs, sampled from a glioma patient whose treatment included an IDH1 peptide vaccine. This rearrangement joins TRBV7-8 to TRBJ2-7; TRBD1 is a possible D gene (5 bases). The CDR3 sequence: CASSLGAGLGEQYF. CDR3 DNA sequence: TGTGCCAGCAGCTTAGGTGCAGGGCTAGGCGAGCAGTACTTC.